Sequencing of this T cell receptor beta chain was carried out in a study of CXCR3-negative and CXCR3-positive naive CD8 T cells. Background on the study: There were 140 million or so TRB reads altogether, and each library had about 1.5 +/- 0.3 million of them. The study, taken as a whole, reports: With respect to TRBV-TRBJ usage, naive CXCR3-negative and CXCR3-positive cells were similar; memory differed. Sequencing showed both naive subsets with comparably high diversity, and memory CD8+ cells much lower.

TRB cDNA libraries were made by UMI-labeled 5' RACE. Each CDR3 protein gets one entry in TCRdb, which reprocessed the 5' RACE reads and gives no DNA. Its listing shows about 56,000 distinct CDR3 sequences. This CDR3 is built from 17 residues. Germline V CDR1 and CDR2: MGHRA, YSYEKL. A note on this clonotype: Antigen unknown.

Sequences were obtained from memory CD8+ T cells from blood. This TCR came from a human donor in good health. Some clones in this sample may be carry-over from other donors' samples. The V and J genes are TRBV4-1 and TRBJ2-7; TCRdb reports TRBD1, a call that lacks DNA to check it against. CDR3 residues: CASSPQGTGRSAYEQYF.